The following is a TCR beta chain sequence with its context. Its specificity is not known. This entry belongs to a study of CD8+ T cells in alopecia areata. Regarding the study as a whole: Alopecia totalis/universalis scalp especially showed more expanded CD8+ clones than normal scalp.

Extraction and reverse transcription of RNA yielded cDNA as the sequencing template. This table comes from immunoSEQ multiplex PCR, and its TCRdb copy is limited to in-frame clones, with some not included. The table has 95,000 to 120,000 clones, approximately 60% seen once; the top ten hold 20% to 25%. V lost 4 bases to trimming and J lost 8 bases, with 17 bases between them. From germline, CDR1 is LNHNV and CDR2 YYDKDF (reference sequence). CDR3 length: 14 amino acids. The sequencing input was CD8+ T cells sorted from blood. The chain links TRBV15 to TRBJ1-2; D is perhaps TRBD1 (6 bases). This receptor was taken from a human donor in good health. As DNA, the CDR3 is TGTGCCACCAGCAAAAGTGACAGGCGGTCCGGCTACACCTTC. Encoded protein: CATSKSDRRSGYTF.